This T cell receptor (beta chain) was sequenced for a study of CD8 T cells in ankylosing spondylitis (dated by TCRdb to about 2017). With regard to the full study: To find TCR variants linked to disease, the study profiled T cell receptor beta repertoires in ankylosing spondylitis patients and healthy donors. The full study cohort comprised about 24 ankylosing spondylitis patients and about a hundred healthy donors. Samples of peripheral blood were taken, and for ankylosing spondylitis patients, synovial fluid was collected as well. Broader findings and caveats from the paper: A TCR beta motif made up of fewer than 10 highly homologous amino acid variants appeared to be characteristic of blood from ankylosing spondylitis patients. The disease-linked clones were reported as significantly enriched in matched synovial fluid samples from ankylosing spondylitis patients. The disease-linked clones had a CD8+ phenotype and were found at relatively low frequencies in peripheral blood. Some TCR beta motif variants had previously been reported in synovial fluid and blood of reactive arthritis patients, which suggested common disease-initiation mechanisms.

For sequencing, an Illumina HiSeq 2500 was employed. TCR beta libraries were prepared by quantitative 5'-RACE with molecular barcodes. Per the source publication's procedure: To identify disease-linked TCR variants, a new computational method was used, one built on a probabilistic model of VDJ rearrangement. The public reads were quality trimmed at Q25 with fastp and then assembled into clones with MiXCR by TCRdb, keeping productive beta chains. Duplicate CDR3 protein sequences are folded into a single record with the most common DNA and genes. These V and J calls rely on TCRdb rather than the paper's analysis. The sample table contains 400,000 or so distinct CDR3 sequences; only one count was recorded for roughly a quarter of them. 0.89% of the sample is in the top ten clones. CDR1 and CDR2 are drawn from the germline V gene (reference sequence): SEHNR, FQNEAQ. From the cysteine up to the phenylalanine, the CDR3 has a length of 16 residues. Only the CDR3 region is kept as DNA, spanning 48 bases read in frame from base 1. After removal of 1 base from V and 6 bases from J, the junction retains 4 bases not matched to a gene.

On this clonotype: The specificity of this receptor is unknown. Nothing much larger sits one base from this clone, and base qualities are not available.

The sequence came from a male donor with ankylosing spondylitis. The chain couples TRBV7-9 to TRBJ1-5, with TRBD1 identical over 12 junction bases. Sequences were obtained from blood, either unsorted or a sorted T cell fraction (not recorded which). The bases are TGTGCCAGCAGCTTAGGGGGACAGGGGGCCGGTCAGCCCCAGCATTTT. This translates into CASSLGGQGAGQPQHF.